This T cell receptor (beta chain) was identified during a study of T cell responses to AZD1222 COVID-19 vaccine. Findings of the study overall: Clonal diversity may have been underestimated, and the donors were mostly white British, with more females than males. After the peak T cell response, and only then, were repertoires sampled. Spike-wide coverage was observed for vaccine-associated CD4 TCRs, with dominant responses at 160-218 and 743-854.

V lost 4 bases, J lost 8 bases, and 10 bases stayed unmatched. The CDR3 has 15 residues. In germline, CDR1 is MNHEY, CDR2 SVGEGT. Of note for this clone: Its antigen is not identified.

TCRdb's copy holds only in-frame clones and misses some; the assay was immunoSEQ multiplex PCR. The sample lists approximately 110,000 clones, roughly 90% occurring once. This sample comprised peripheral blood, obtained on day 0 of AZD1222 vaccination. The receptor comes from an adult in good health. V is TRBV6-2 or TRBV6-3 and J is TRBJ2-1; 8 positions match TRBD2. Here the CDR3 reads CASSSHSAAGDEQFF. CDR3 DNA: TGTGCCAGCAGTTCCCACTCCGCAGCGGGGGATGAGCAGTTCTTC.